This TCR beta chain appears in the sequencing data of a study of technical replicates of blood from several donors. Germline V gives CDR1 LGHNA, CDR2 YNFKEQ. V shed 1 base, J shed 4 bases, and the junction held 7 bases outside the gene matches. This CDR3 region has 17 residues. Sequenced by immunoSEQ multiplex PCR; TCRdb stores in-frame clones only, minus some. The data hold 87,000 or so clones, with about 95% observed a single time. Sequencing was done on a sample of T cells isolated from PBMCs. This TCR derives from a human donor in good health. This chain links TRBV4-2 with TRBJ1-1, with 12 bases lining up with TRBD1. The CDR3 sequence: CASSQAVGQGASTEAFF. The DNA of the CDR3 is TGTGCCAGCAGCCAAGCTGTGGGACAGGGGGCGAGCACTGAAGCTTTCTTT.